This T cell receptor (beta chain) is from a study of response to subunit inactivated influenza vaccine. Study-wide results and limits: Each seasonal influenza vaccination, the authors suggested, recruits few new T cells.

This clonotype was observed at least ten times. The antigen remains undetermined. The CDR3 contains 17 residues. V lost 3 bases and J lost 4; bases outside the gene matches: 12. Germline CDR1 and CDR2: LGHNA and YSLEER. TCRdb re-called the RT-PCR reads through MiXCR, storing one row per CDR3 protein. The sample includes 430,000 or so distinct CDR3 sequences, roughly 9.8% of them seen just once. This receptor was obtained from a man in his fifties who received an inactivated influenza vaccine. Sequenced here: PBMCs from blood, sampled 45 days after vaccination. The V call is TRBV4-3, the J call TRBJ2-1, with 7 bases identical to TRBD2. CDR3: CASSQGTMGGGYNEQFF. DNA for the CDR3: TGCGCCAGCAGCCAGGGCACAATGGGGGGGGGATACAATGAGCAGTTCTTC.